Sequencing of this T cell receptor beta chain was carried out in a study of blood T cells in healthy people across ages. Germline CDR1 is DFQATT and CDR2 is SNEGSKA (reference sequence). This CDR3 has 17 residues. Trimming took off 0 bases at V and 0 bases at J, with 15 bases between the two ends. For the second PCR, which ran for about 6 to 11 cycles, a sample-barcoded 5' primer and a J-beta primer mix were used. The study obtained at least 2.5 million CDR3-containing paired-end reads from every sample. TCRdb re-called the 5' RACE reads with MiXCR, one entry per CDR3 protein. This table has about 800,000 distinct CDR3 sequences, roughly 25% appearing once. These data were also filed under a second study, of T cells of mothers and their children.

What was sequenced was blood. This clonotype was sampled from a boy aged 10-17 years in good health. The V and J genes are TRBV20-1 and TRBJ2-1; tentative D call: TRBD2 (6 bases). CDR3 in amino acids: CSARDLVEGGSYNEQFF. DNA of the CDR3: TGCAGTGCTAGAGACCTCGTGGAGGGTGGCTCCTACAATGAGCAGTTCTTC.